The following is a TCR beta chain sequence with its context. Its antigen specificity is not known. Within one base of it there is no much larger clone, and no base qualities were kept. The data were obtained in a study of human T cells and chemical hapten exposure (dated by TCRdb to 2020 to 2023). In the study overall: For sensitization, 2% DPC in acetone was applied to a roughly 2 cm by roughly 2 cm area of upper inner arm skin. Weekly therapeutic DPC doses were additionally applied to the scalp of patients throughout the roughly 24-week study period. Patch testing was performed on the upper back with Finn chambers containing 0.01% DPC, and the patch tests were scored after 6 days according to International Contact Dermatitis Research Group standards. The mostly female patient cohort included alopecia areata with under or over 50% scalp involvement, alopecia totalis and alopecia universalis. Libraries were pooled for sequencing, and variation in per-sample TCR yields was attributed mainly to small differences in library volumes within the pool. This study followed changes in the peripheral blood TCR repertoire in vivo during primary and secondary sensitization of alopecia patients to the hapten diphenylcyclopropenone (DPC). Blood was sampled from patients pre-sensitization (week 0) and at 2, 6 and about 24 weeks after DPC sensitization. Blood for TCR sequencing was provided by twenty-nine alopecia patients at one to four time points (pre-sensitization, 2, 6 and 24 weeks).

The germline V gene supplies CDR1 KGHDR and CDR2 SFDVKD. The CDR3 numbers 14 residues from cysteine through phenylalanine. Of all the DNA, just the CDR3 is kept, 42 bases in frame from base 1. V lost 0 bases and J lost 2 bases; the stretch between them is 6 bases long. What the authors observed across the whole study: DPC sensitization did not change how many TCRs were above 1 in 1000 frequency, and no evidence was found of alterations in global repertoire structure. All patients had alopecia, a presumed autoimmune disease, so their immune response might differ from that of healthy individuals. After repeated subsampling, the strength of the expansion versus patch-test correlation and the threshold at which it became significant changed. Patch test score was positively correlated with the number of PT1 expanded TCRs, with significance at thresholds 8, 16 and 32 but not at 4. Significantly more large CDR3 similarity clusters were formed by expanded TCRs than by pre-sensitization or healthy control sets, consistent with antigen-driven responses.

Libraries were built with RACE. These reads were obtained on a NextSeq 500. During library preparation, unique molecular identifiers were attached to individual cDNA molecules so that TCRs could be counted in a quantitative, reproducible way. Both TCR alpha and TCR beta chains were sequenced from each blood RNA sample. The authors' pipeline ran thus. Samples had a median of roughly 98,000 TCRs, with a range from roughly 20,000 to 700,000. The Decombinator software suite was used to annotate V, J and CDR3 in the TCR reads. To make PS versus PT1 abundance plots, every sample was subsampled to the same number of TCRs (28,000). Expanded TCRs were defined as absent before sensitization and observed at least eight times at the 2-week time point. The public sequencing data were trimmed at Q25 with fastp and processed into clonotypes with MiXCR by TCRdb, which kept only in-frame beta chains. Merged by CDR3 protein, the rows form single entries marked with the most common genes and DNA. TCRdb's processing, not the authors', yielded these V and J calls. The sample table shows under 300,000 distinct CDR3 sequences, and around 7.3% are seen once. Of the sample, less than 1.5% falls within the top ten clones.

The label giving this sample's time point can be read as: pre-sensitization, week 0. What this sample's treatment or condition label stands for: therapeutic diphenylcyclopropenone sensitization with weekly scalp DPC. At each patch-test visit, blood was drawn before the patch test was applied. To be eligible, patients had to be aged 18 to 70, diagnosed with alopecia and judged suitable for DPC therapy, while pregnant patients were excluded. Unfractionated whole blood was collected in Tempus Blood RNA tubes, and total RNA was extracted from that blood. This specimen consisted of whole blood, obtained in connection with sensitization to the hapten diphenylcyclopropenone (DPC). The receptor's source is a young man with alopecia areata. Some clones in this sample may be carry-over from other donors' samples. Rearrangement joined TRBV24-1 to TRBJ1-2, with the D segment identity uncertain. The nucleotides are TGTGCCACCAGTGATTTGTGGGAGAACTATGGCTACACCTTC. It encodes CATSDLWENYGYTF.